This TCR beta chain appears in the sequencing data of a study of shared clonotypes between healthy human individuals. The assay was immunoSEQ multiplex PCR, and TCRdb's table has in-frame clones only and misses some. Here the sample spans 1 million to 1.2 million clones, 60% to 85% being singletons. For this clone: No antigen is known for it.

The study, taken as a whole, reports: Richness estimates generally favored naive over memory subsets. Generation probabilities were higher for clonotypes shared across all four sorted-subset donors than for unshared ones.

The sample consisted of memory CD4+ T cells from PBMCs. The subset here: CD45RA-negative fraction. The TCR originated in a man younger than 35 in good health. Some clones in this sample may be carry-over from other donors' samples.

The CDR3 DNA follows: TGTGCCAGCAAGAAAGTACTAGCGGGAGGCTACGAGCAGTACTTC. This sequence encodes CASKKVLAGGYEQYF. V usage is TRBV6-1 and J usage is TRBJ2-7; 12 nucleotides match TRBD2. Germline CDR1 MNHNS, CDR2 SASEGT. The CDR3 length is 15 residues. The junction had 7 bases not matched to a gene; V was cut back by 7 bases and J by 3 bases.